This TCR beta chain is from a study of immune cell composition in non-small cell lung cancer (dated 2017 in TCRdb). As for the study more broadly: To assign histologic subtype, which was mostly lung adenocarcinoma or squamous cell carcinoma, H&E was combined with p63, CK5, Napsin A and TTF-1 immunohistochemistry. TCR-beta sequencing (Adaptive Biotechnologies) was performed on a few dozen paired NSCLC tumour and non-adjacent lung specimens plus 26 tumour-only specimens. Supplementary cohort #1, approximately 11 lung adenocarcinoma cases, had paired tumour/lung TCR-beta sequencing and TIL populations generated to assess tumour reactivity. A handful of tumour specimens with TCR-beta data were rare histological subtypes and were excluded from the subtype comparisons. The study at large found these results: The reactivity cohort included only around ten cases, and whether tumour-reactive clones share sequences with the dominant in vivo tumour-associated clones was not shown. No significant correlation was found between tumour TCR-beta clonality and smoking pack-years. Tumour-associated clones >0.5% were found in nearly half of NSCLC cases, namely in about 30% of adenocarcinomas versus 75% of squamous carcinomas. Across ten to eleven adenocarcinoma cases, the maximal tumour-associated clone frequency showed a strong correlation with TIL tumour reactivity, but overall clonality showed no such correlation. Lung squamous cell carcinoma tumours had significantly higher Top 10 clone scores and productive clonality than lung adenocarcinoma tumours.

Taken from cysteine to phenylalanine, the CDR3 has 11 residues. CDR3 DNA is the only sequence kept; it has 33 bases, read in frame from the first base. CDR1 and CDR2 (SGHVS, FQNEAQ) derive from the germline V gene. TCR-beta CDR3 regions were amplified from genomic DNA by a two-step multiplex PCR, with the second step adding Illumina-compatible adaptors. As a commercial immunoSEQ service, TCR-beta immunosequencing was carried out on an Illumina platform. Per the source publication's procedure: Two measures summarised the repertoires: productive clonality, and Top 10 Clones, meaning the percentage of T-cell templates coming from the ten most frequent sequences. Values for productive clonality spanned 0 to 1, where a value of 1 indicated a monoclonal population. Tumour-associated clones were defined as sequences comprising at least 0.1% of tumour T-cell templates but absent from matched non-adjacent lung, identified via log10 scatter plots. Student's t-tests were used for two-group comparisons, ANOVA was used for stages, and linear regression was used for relationships, with analyses conducted in GraphPad Prism7 and R. Sourced from immuneACCESS, this table was stored by TCRdb with only in-frame sequences that have V and J called. A share of the clones is absent; for the studies checked, an unresolved V gene accounts for under half, and the remainder has no known explanation. V, J and clone size were drawn from that table, and D and trimming were deduced from the DNA. The sample table contains approximately 4,000 clones; only one count was recorded for over 65% of them. About 20% of the sample comes from the top ten.

Genomic DNA was extracted with the QIAamp DNA kit from frozen aliquots of unsorted single-cell suspensions. Tumour samples were surgically resected non-small cell lung cancer tissue. Tissues arrived within 2 hours after resection and were immediately processed into single-cell suspensions. Tissue was mechanically dissociated and enzymatically digested with DNase I, collagenase I and hyaluronidase for around 27 minutes at 37 °C, then filtered and RBC-lysed. About this clone itself: There is no known antigen for this receptor. The germline gene is not matched at one end of the junction; a read error may be the cause.

The sequence is built from TRBV7-8 and TRBJ1-2, with an unclear D gene assignment. This sequence originates from a human donor with non-small cell lung cancer. Sequences were obtained from lung tumor tissue. The CDR3 corresponds to CASSLERLAYF. The bases read TGTGCCAGCAGCTTAGAACGCTTAGCTTACTTC.